Shown below are 6 T cell receptor beta chains from a single sample sequenced in a study of cytomegalovirus exposure and HLA in healthy donors. The PCR used 60 Vbeta and 13 Jbeta primers. Libraries were prepared by immunoSEQ multiplex PCR; TCRdb keeps only in-frame clonotypes and omits some of them. This sample carries 130,000 to 150,000 clones, 80% of them seen once, and the ten largest clones take about 4.3%. Sample: PBMCs. Source of these receptors: a man in his forties in good health and CMV-seronegative.

The genes are TRBV6-5 and TRBJ1-2; 9 bases are a match to TRBD1. Germline V gene sequence: CDR1 MNHEY, CDR2 SVGAGI. V was pared by 0 bases and J by 4 bases, with 6 bases of the junction left unmatched. There are 16 residues in the CDR3. The CDR3 spells CASSYSRDRDTYGYTF. CDR3 nucleotides: TGTGCCAGCAGTTACTCGAGGGACAGGGACACCTATGGCTACACCTTC.

The chain is built from TRBV4-1 and TRBJ2-1; the D gene is possibly TRBD2 (5 bases). V dropped 0 bases and J dropped 8 bases, with 11 bases sitting between them. Looked up from germline, CDR1 is MGHRA and CDR2 is YSYEKL. The CDR3 runs 14 residues. DNA of the CDR3: TGCGCCAGCAGCCAAGAGAAGACTATGGATGAGCAGTTCTTC. Its protein product is CASSQEKTMDEQFF.

This clone has more than one count but fewer than ten. The chain couples TRBV4-3 to TRBJ2-7, with D perhaps TRBD1 (6 bases). The CDR3 runs to 16 residues. The germline V gene has CDR1 LGHNA and CDR2 YSLEER. Trimming removed 0 bases at V and 4 bases at J, with 16 bases between. CDR3 amino acids: CASSQDGLRGTYEQYF. Here the CDR3 DNA reads TGCGCCAGCAGCCAAGACGGTCTGAGAGGGACATACGAGCAGTACTTC.

The V gene is TRBV27, the J gene TRBJ1-1; no reliable D call. Germline values: CDR1 MNHEY, CDR2 SMNVEV (reference sequence). CDR3 size: 11 residues. The ends were cut back, 6 bases at V and 2 bases at J, with 4 bases in the middle. This chain's CDR3 is CASRRNTEAFF. Here the CDR3 DNA reads TGTGCCAGCAGGAGAAACACTGAAGCTTTCTTT.

The chain employs TRBV19 and TRBJ2-7; D might be TRBD2 (7 bases). Trimming took off 2 bases at V and 5 bases at J, with 19 bases between the two ends. Germline V gives CDR1 LNHDA, CDR2 SQIVND (reference sequence). This CDR3 spans 16 amino acids. The CDR3 DNA follows: TGTGCCAGTAGTATATCTCCGGGACACCGGGGGGACGAGCAGTACTTC. This translates into CASSISPGHRGDEQYF.

J is TRBJ2-1 and V is TRBV27; 7 bases map to TRBD2. Trimming at V came to 4 bases and at J to 6 bases, leaving 6 bases not matched to a gene. From germline, CDR1 is MNHEY and CDR2 SMNVEV (reference sequence). This CDR3 region has 14 residues. The CDR3, as DNA: TGTGCCAGCAGTTGGTTGAGGACTAGCAATGAGCAGTTCTTC. Protein sequence: CASSWLRTSNEQFF.